These 13 T cell receptor beta chains were all obtained from the same sample, sequenced in a study of blood T cell repertoires in COVID-19. Assay: immunoSEQ multiplex PCR; the TCRdb copy retains only in-frame clones and omits some. The table shows approximately 94,000 clones, with approximately 84% occurring only once. Sequenced: peripheral blood. The receptors were sampled from a human donor in a cohort sampled during active COVID-19.

The CDR3 region is CASRRTSGSTDTQYF. The DNA of the CDR3 is TGTGCCAGCAGGAGGACTAGCGGGAGCACAGATACGCAGTATTTT. V is TRBV6-5 and J is TRBJ2-3; 11 nucleotides agree with TRBD2. The V segment lost 6 bases and the J segment 0 bases; nucleotides outside the gene matches: 2. Germline V lookup: CDR1 MNHEY, CDR2 SVGAGI. The CDR3 consists of 15 residues.

V usage is TRBV6-4 and J usage is TRBJ2-3, with TRBD2 identical over 12 bases. This CDR3 is 16 amino acids long. With V trimmed by 2 bases and J by 3 bases, 3 bases remained unmatched. Germline lookup yields CDR1 MRHNA and CDR2 SNTAGT. CDR3 sequence reads: CASSDTSGGHTDTQYF. The CDR3 DNA follows: TGTGCCAGCAGTGACACTAGCGGGGGGCATACAGATACGCAGTATTTT.

The chain joins TRBV7-9 to TRBJ1-1; D gene uncertain. The germline gives CDR1 SEHNR, CDR2 FQNEAQ (reference sequence). V was trimmed by 2 bases and J by 11 bases, leaving 9 bases between them. This CDR3 is built from 11 residues. The DNA for the CDR3 is TGTGCCAGCAGCTTACTTAGAGTGGCTTTCTTT. Amino acids: CASSLLRVAFF.

This clone has a single count. The rearrangement joins TRBV5-1 to TRBJ2-7; maybe TRBD1 (6 bases). The CDR3 sequence is 14 residues long. Germline values: CDR1 SGHRS, CDR2 YFSETQ. V lost 2 bases and J lost 9, with 18 bases in between. DNA for the CDR3: TGCGCCAGCAGCTTTGCTACAGGGACACAAGGGCAGTACTTC. This codes for CASSFATGTQGQYF.

The genes are TRBV7-6 and TRBJ2-7; possible D gene TRBD1, 6 bases. Trimming took off 0 bases at V and 4 bases at J, with 16 bases between the two ends. This CDR3 spans 16 amino acids. The germline V gene encodes CDR1 SGHVS and CDR2 FNYEAQ. CDR3 sequence: CASSLAAGGGGYEQYF. The CDR3 DNA sequence: TGTGCCAGCAGCTTAGCGGCTGGGGGCGGAGGATACGAGCAGTACTTC.

The chain has TRBV5-1 and TRBJ2-7; D unclear. The CDR3 extends over 12 amino acids. Between the trimmed V and J ends, which lost 4 bases and 4 bases, there was a span of 9 bases. The germline V gene encodes CDR1 SGHRS and CDR2 YFSETQ. The CDR3: CASSLDLYEQYF. The CDR3 bases are TGCGCCAGCAGCCTGGACCTATACGAGCAGTACTTC.

V gene TRBV28 combines with J gene TRBJ1-2; 7 bases match TRBD1. J was trimmed by 4 bases and V by 6 bases; bases with no gene match: 8. CDR1 and CDR2 from the germline V gene are MDHEN and SYDVKM. CDR3 length: 14 amino acids. CDR3 sequence (DNA): TGTGCCAGCAGCCCGACCGAGGGGGCCTATGGCTACACCTTC. This encodes CASSPTEGAYGYTF.

This clone has more than one count but fewer than ten. This chain connects TRBV27 to TRBJ2-1; 9 bases are a match to TRBD2. The CDR3 is made up of 16 amino acids. Looked up from germline, CDR1 is MNHEY and CDR2 is SMNVEV (reference sequence). The junction had 13 bases not matched to a gene; V was cut back by 3 bases and J by 10 bases. The CDR3 protein is CASSFQGLAVSGEQFF. Here the CDR3 DNA reads TGTGCCAGCAGTTTCCAGGGACTAGCCGTCTCCGGCGAGCAGTTCTTC.

The gene calls are TRBV6-5 and TRBJ1-4; D gene unclear. Trimming took off 0 bases at V and 4 bases at J, with 6 bases between the two ends. The germline V gene encodes CDR1 MNHEY and CDR2 SVGAGI. The CDR3 length is 14 residues. The CDR3 region has the DNA TGTGCCAGCAGTTACTCACAAAGTAATGAAAAACTGTTTTTT. Translating gives CASSYSQSNEKLFF.

This clone was found a few times. The rearrangement links TRBV6-5 to TRBJ1-4; 10 bases map to TRBD1. This CDR3 is built from 15 residues. Germline lookup yields CDR1 MNHEY and CDR2 SVGAGI. The V gene end was trimmed by 3 bases and the J gene end by 7 bases; junction bases not matched to a gene: 5. CDR3 residues: CASSYRRDRGEKLFF. The CDR3 bases are TGTGCCAGCAGTTATCGAAGGGACAGGGGTGAAAAACTGTTTTTT.

This clone was seen a single time. The chain has TRBV18 and TRBJ2-5, with 10 bases identical to TRBD1. CDR1 is KGHSH, CDR2 LQKENI, per germline. Trimming removed 2 bases from V and 2 bases from J; junction bases left unmatched: 5. The CDR3 loop spans 16 amino acids. The CDR3 region is CASSPVTGGRQETQYF. For the CDR3, the DNA is TGTGCCAGCTCACCAGTGACAGGGGGCCGACAAGAGACCCAGTACTTC.

CDR3 coding DNA: TGTGCCAGCAGCTTAAGTAGCGGGGGGGCTGGTGAGCAGTACTTC. Translated: CASSLSSGGAGEQYF. The V and J genes are TRBV11-2 and TRBJ2-7; 11 nucleotides align to TRBD2. Germline lookup yields CDR1 SGHAT and CDR2 FQNNGV. This CDR3 is built from 15 residues. The ends lost 2 bases at V and 7 bases at J; junction bases unmatched: 7.

The chain uses TRBV19 and TRBJ2-7; 8 positions agree with TRBD1. The CDR3 contains 14 residues. CDR1 is LNHDA, CDR2 SQIVND, per germline (reference sequence). V shed 6 bases, J shed 1 base, and the junction held 5 bases outside the gene matches. CDR3 in DNA: TGTGCCAGTAGGGGGACAGGCTCATCCTACGAGCAGTACTTC. It translates to CASRGTGSSYEQYF.